A single TCR beta chain is shown here with its context. Its specificity is unknown. Profiling relied on immunoSEQ multiplex PCR, and the TCRdb table lists in-frame clones only, not all of them. The sample has around 35,000 clones, under 90% seen once. CDR1 is MNHNS and CDR2 is SASEGT in the germline V gene. The V segment lost 2 bases and the J segment 5 bases; nucleotides outside the gene matches: 5. The CDR3 contains 16 residues. This sample stems from a study of OX40 agonist ivuxolimab in advanced cancers. About the research overall: Three patients, one with hepatocellular carcinoma and two with cutaneous melanoma, responded partially.

Whole-study findings and limits: Among the least clonally expanded were partial responders at 0.1-3.0 mg/kg. Also showing low normalized T-cell clonal expansion were some of the nonresponders.

The clonotype was recovered from an adult with an advanced solid tumor such as melanoma, head and neck, liver or kidney cancer. V is TRBV6-1 and J is TRBJ1-6; 8 bases line up with TRBD1. Sequencing used CD4+ or CD8+ T cells sorted from blood, obtained in a trial of the OX40 agonist ivuxolimab. Written as DNA, the CDR3 is TGTGCCAGCAGTGAATCGGGGACAGGTCATAATTCACCCCTCCACTTT. This gives the protein CASSESGTGHNSPLHF.